This record covers a single T cell receptor beta chain. TCR beta CDR3 regions were amplified from RNA. The study used the HTBI primer set for a first-round RT-PCR of the TCR CDR3. TCRdb redid the calling of the multiplex PCR reads with MiXCR, one entry per CDR3 protein. The sample lists 550,000 to 850,000 distinct CDR3 sequences, approximately 19% occurring once. This entry is derived from a study of T cells in Graves' hyperthyroidism and ophthalmopathy. The germline gives CDR1 KGHDR, CDR2 SFDVKD. The CDR3 contains 16 residues. V was shortened by 4 bases and J by 0 bases, with 12 bases between the two germline ends.

The sequencing sample was made of blood. V is TRBV24-1 and J is TRBJ1-5; a possible D gene is TRBD1 (5 bases). This clonotype originated in a woman aged 45 to 65 with Graves' hyperthyroidism that later progressed to Graves' ophthalmopathy. The CDR3 nucleotides read TGTGCCACCAGTGACCCACTTGACAGTAGCAATCAGCCCCAGCATTTT. It codes for CATSDPLDSSNQPQHF.